Listed below are T cell receptor beta chains from one sample, sequenced in a study of stem cell transplantation in POMP-related autoinflammatory disease. Method: immunoSEQ multiplex PCR; TCRdb's copy keeps in-frame clones and lacks some. The sample yields about 1,300 clones, around 81% seen once. The sequencing here drew on Tregs from PBMCs, taken before stem cell transplantation. The origin of the receptors is a human donor with POMP-related autoinflammation and immune dysregulation (PRAID). Each CDR3 is given with its conserved first and last residue. The D gene is left open where the match is weak. Clone sizes are given selectively: once, few, many, or a class where the clone is expanded.

d_gene | j_gene | abundance | v_gene | CDR3aa | CDR3nt
TRBD2 | TRBJ2-1 | - | TRBV4-2 | CASSPASGRFNEQFF | TGTGCCAGCAGCCCGGCTAGCGGGAGGTTCAATGAGCAGTTCTTC
- | TRBJ2-1 | - | TRBV5-1 | CASSLASTHNEQFF | TGCGCCAGCAGCTTGGCCTCGACTCACAATGAGCAGTTCTTC
- | TRBJ1-6 | few | TRBV4-1 | CASSQELGVSYNSPLHF | TGCGCCAGCAGCCAAGAGTTGGGGGTGTCCTATAATTCACCCCTCCACTTT
- | TRBJ2-2 | - | TRBV9 | CASSPPNGENTGELFF | TGTGCCAGCAGCCCCCCGAACGGGGAGAACACTGGGGAGCTGTTTTTT
- | TRBJ1-5 | - | TRBV11-2 | CASSFSRTAHQPQHF | TGTGCCAGCAGCTTTAGTCGGACCGCACATCAGCCCCAGCATTTT
- | TRBJ2-2 | - | TRBV9 | CASSVAGRGELFF | TGTGCCAGCAGCGTAGCGGGTCGGGGGGAGCTGTTTTTT
- | TRBJ2-2 | - | TRBV30 | CAWKGTGELFF | TGTGCCTGGAAGGGCACCGGGGAGCTGTTTTTT
- | TRBJ2-4 | - | TRBV9 | CASSVDVGKNIQYF | TGTGCCAGCAGCGTAGACGTGGGGAAAAACATTCAGTACTTC
- | TRBJ1-6 | - | TRBV19 | CASNPGPNSPLHF | TGTGCCAGTAACCCGGGTCCGAATTCACCCCTCCACTTT
TRBD2 | TRBJ2-7 | - | TRBV9 | CASSVGAGGYEQYF | TGTGCCAGCAGCGTAGGGGCGGGAGGGTACGAGCAGTACTTC
- | TRBJ2-5 | - | TRBV28 | CASSTQETQYF | TGTGCCAGCAGTACCCAAGAGACCCAGTACTTC
- | TRBJ2-7 | - | TRBV11-2 | CASSLGAGSLYEQYF | TGTGCCAGCAGCTTAGGCGCAGGGAGCTTGTACGAGCAGTACTTC
- | TRBJ1-1 | - | TRBV29-1 | CSVFRGLSTEAFF | TGCAGCGTTTTCAGGGGATTGTCCACTGAAGCTTTCTTT
TRBD1 | TRBJ1-3 | - | TRBV28 | CASSPADRVTGNTIYF | TGTGCCAGCAGTCCAGCGGACAGGGTGACTGGAAACACCATATATTTT
- | TRBJ2-7 | - | TRBV20-1 | CSATTGREQYF | TGCAGTGCTACTACAGGGAGGGAGCAGTACTTC
TRBD2 | TRBJ2-1 | - | TRBV7-2 | CASSLVASGVYNEQFF | TGTGCCAGCAGCTTAGTGGCTAGCGGGGTTTACAATGAGCAGTTCTTC
- | TRBJ1-1 | - | TRBV2 | CASGTTANTEAFF | TGTGCCAGCGGAACGACAGCAAACACTGAAGCTTTCTTT
- | TRBJ1-6 | - | TRBV6-6 | CASSYRQNSPLHF | TGTGCCAGCAGTTACAGGCAGAATTCACCCCTCCACTTT
TRBD2 | TRBJ2-7 | - | TRBV2 | CASTSTLAGRYEQYF | TGTGCCAGCACAAGTACGCTAGCGGGGAGGTACGAGCAGTACTTC
TRBD2 | TRBJ2-4 | few | TRBV15 | CATRSSGGIGGNIQYF | TGTGCCACTAGGAGTAGCGGGGGGATTGGAGGAAACATTCAGTACTTC
- | TRBJ1-2 | - | TRBV7-9 | CASSFERGRYGYTF | TGTGCCAGCAGCTTTGAACGGGGGAGGTATGGCTACACCTTC
- | TRBJ1-6 | - | TRBV27 | CASSLRQGTSTSFHF | TGTGCCAGCAGTTTACGGCAAGGGACCTCGACTTCTTTCCACTTT
- | TRBJ1-3 | - | TRBV6-5 | CASSYMASSGNTIYF | TGTGCCAGCAGTTACATGGCAAGCTCTGGAAACACCATATATTTT
- | TRBJ1-5 | - | TRBV7-2 | CASSLWTVNQPQHF | TGTGCCAGCAGCTTATGGACAGTAAATCAGCCCCAGCATTTT
TRBD2 | TRBJ2-5 | few | TRBV2 | CASSAGLVSETQYF | TGTGCCAGCAGTGCAGGACTAGTGTCAGAGACCCAGTACTTC
- | TRBJ1-1 | - | TRBV2 | CASSNRPPEAFF | TGTGCCAGCTCCAACCGACCCCCTGAAGCTTTCTTT
TRBD1 | TRBJ2-7 | few | TRBV7-9 | CASSLGARGQVAYEQYF | TGTGCCAGCAGCTTAGGGGCGAGGGGGCAGGTGGCCTACGAGCAGTACTTC